This T cell receptor beta chain was sequenced for a study of blood T cell repertoires in COVID-19. For the study at large: The cDNA or gDNA used as material had been derived from T cells, B-cell-depleted T cells, or PBMCs.

Under the authors' procedure: Reference gene primer amplification gave estimated nucleated cell counts. Sequencing was performed with immunoSEQ multiplex PCR; in TCRdb, only in-frame clones are kept and a portion is missing. The V and J calls and clone size were taken over from that table, and D and trimming were inferred from the DNA. The sample records around 300,000 clones, approximately 88% being singletons. V lost 3 bases and J lost 4, with 13 bases in between. The CDR3 covers 15 residues. Germline lookup yields CDR1 LGHNA and CDR2 YNFKEQ. The specimen was peripheral blood. The chain couples TRBV4-2 to TRBJ1-5, with a tentative D call TRBD1 (5 bases). The sequence was obtained from a woman aged 25-40 years with COVID-19, enrolled during active disease. The CDR3 DNA reads TGTGCCAGCAGCCAGGACACCTTTTTAAATCAGCCCCAGCATTTT. This translates into CASSQDTFLNQPQHF.